This T cell receptor beta chain was retrieved from a study of T cell responses to AZD1222 COVID-19 vaccine. Whole-study context: Second-dose groups at about 4 or about 12 weeks were pooled. Points from the study as a whole: White British donors predominated, females outnumbered males, and clonal diversity was possibly underestimated. Along spike, vaccine-associated CD4 TCRs were found throughout, with dominance at 160-218 and 743-854.

Clones were read by immunoSEQ multiplex PCR, and TCRdb kept only the in-frame ones, dropping some. The sample lists tens of thousands of clones; more than 70% were seen once. As regards this clone: The antigen remains undetermined.

The CDR3 sequence is 16 residues long. The germline V and J ends were trimmed by 1 base and 2 bases, with 12 bases remaining between them. Germline V gene data show CDR1 as LNHNV and CDR2 as YYDKDF (reference sequence). This TCR came from an adult in good health. The input for sequencing was peripheral blood, taken on day 0 of AZD1222 vaccination. The chain links TRBV15 to TRBJ2-1; D possibly corresponds to TRBD1 (5 bases). CDR3 in DNA: TGTGCCACCAGCAGAGGGCAGGGTGTAACCTACAATGAGCAGTTCTTC. Amino acids: CATSRGQGVTYNEQFF.